The clone carrying this T cell receptor beta chain was observed at least ten times. A single record per CDR3 protein comes from TCRdb applying MiXCR to the 5' RACE reads. The table includes about 58,000 distinct CDR3 sequences, about 13% detected once. CDR3 length equals 19 residues. The V gene end was trimmed by 3 bases and the J gene end by 0 bases; junction bases not matched to a gene: 17. Germline CDR1 reads SGHTA; CDR2 reads FQGNSA. These data come from a study of early T cells in non-severe SARS-CoV-2 infection. The sequencing input was whole blood. The J gene is TRBJ2-7, the V gene TRBV7-2, with 7 positions matching TRBD2. The source of this sequence is an adult who was a healthcare worker with PCR-confirmed SARS-CoV-2 infection or an uninfected control (not recorded which). The CDR3 DNA is TGTGCCAGCAGCTTTAGAACCTCGAGTTTTGGCGGGAGCTCCTACGAGCAGTACTTC. It translates to CASSFRTSSFGGSSYEQYF.